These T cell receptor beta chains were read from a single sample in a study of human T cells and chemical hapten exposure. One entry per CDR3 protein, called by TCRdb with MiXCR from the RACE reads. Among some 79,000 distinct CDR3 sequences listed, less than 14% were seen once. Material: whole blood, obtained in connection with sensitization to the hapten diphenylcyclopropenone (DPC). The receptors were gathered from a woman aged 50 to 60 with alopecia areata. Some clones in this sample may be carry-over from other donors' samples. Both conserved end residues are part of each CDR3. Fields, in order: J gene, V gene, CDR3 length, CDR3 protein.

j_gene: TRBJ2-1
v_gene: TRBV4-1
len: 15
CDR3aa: CASTPIVQGQGEQFF

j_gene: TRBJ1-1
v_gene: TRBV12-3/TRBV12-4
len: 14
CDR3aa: CASSLGDPGAEAFF

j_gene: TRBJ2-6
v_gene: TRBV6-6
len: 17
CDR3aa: CASSTDTKSSGANVLTF

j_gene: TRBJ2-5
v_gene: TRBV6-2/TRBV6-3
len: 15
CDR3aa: CASSYQTSGSETQYF

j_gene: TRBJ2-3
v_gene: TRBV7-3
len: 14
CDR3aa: CASSSEGAEDTQYF

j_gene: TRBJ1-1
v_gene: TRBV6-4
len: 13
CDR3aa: CASRARGVVEAFF

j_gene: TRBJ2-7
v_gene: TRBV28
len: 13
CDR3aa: CAISPGFLYEQYF

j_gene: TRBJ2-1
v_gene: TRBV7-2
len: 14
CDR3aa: CASSLAPGNNEQFF

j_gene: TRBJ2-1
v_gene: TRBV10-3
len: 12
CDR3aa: CAISGDPRVKFF

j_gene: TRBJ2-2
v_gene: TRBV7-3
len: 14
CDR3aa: CASSWGQNTGELFF

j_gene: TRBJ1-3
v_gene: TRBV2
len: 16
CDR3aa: CASSEGWGARGNTIYF

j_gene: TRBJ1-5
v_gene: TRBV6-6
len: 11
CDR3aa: CASGPPRPQHF

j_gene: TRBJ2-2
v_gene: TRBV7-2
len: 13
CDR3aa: CASSHKMTGELFF

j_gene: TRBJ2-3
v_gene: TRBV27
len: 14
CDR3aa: CASSSTGSTDTQYF

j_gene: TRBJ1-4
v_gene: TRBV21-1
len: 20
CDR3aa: CASSKGRDRASQGTNEKLFF

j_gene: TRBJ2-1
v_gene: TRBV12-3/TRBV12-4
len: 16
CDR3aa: CASSLRAGQGYNEQFF

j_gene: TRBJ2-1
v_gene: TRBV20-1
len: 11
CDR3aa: CSAEEGAEQFF

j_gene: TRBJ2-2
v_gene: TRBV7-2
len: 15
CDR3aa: CASSLRLGETGELFF

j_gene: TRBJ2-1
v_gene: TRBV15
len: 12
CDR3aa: CATSRVGTEQFF

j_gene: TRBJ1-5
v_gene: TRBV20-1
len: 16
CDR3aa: CSAREGERGNNQPQHF

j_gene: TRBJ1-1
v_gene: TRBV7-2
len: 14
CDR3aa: CASSLEGLGTEAFF

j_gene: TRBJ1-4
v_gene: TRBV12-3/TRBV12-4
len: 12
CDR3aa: CASRKAGEKLFF

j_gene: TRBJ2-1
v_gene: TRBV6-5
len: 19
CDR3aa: CASSYSGLAGSEVGNEQFF

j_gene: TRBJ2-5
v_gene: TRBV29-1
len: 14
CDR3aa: CSAGLAGAQETQYF

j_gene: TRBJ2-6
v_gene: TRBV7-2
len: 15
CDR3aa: CASSSTGQGANVLTF

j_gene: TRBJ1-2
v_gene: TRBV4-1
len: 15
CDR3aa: CASSQDSAGLYGYTF

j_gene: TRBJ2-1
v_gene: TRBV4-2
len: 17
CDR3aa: CASSPGTSGSDRHEQFF

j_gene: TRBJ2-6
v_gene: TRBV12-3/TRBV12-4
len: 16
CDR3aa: CASSPAGSSGANVLTF

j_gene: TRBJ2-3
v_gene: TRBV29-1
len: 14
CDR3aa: CSVESQGNTYTQYF

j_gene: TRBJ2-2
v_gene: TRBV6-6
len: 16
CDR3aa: CASIPGGRERTGELFF

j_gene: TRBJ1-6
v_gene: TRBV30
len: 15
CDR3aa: CAWSQGRAYNSPLHF

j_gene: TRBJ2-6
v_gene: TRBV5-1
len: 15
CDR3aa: CASSLSGTGANVLTF

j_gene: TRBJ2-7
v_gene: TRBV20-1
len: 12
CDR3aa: CSATQGPYEQYF

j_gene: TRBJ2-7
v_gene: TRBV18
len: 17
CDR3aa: CASSPLPVANGEHEQYF

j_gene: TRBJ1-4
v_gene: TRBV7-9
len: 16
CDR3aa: CASSPGTTATNEKLFF

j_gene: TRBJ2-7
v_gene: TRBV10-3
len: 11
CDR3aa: CAIQGGYEQYF

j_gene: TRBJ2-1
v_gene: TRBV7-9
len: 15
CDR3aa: CASSFGLAGVYEQFF

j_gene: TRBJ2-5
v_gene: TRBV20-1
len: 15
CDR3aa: CSARDSTGARETQYF

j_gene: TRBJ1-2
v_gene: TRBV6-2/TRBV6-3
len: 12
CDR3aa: CATGAGNYGYTF